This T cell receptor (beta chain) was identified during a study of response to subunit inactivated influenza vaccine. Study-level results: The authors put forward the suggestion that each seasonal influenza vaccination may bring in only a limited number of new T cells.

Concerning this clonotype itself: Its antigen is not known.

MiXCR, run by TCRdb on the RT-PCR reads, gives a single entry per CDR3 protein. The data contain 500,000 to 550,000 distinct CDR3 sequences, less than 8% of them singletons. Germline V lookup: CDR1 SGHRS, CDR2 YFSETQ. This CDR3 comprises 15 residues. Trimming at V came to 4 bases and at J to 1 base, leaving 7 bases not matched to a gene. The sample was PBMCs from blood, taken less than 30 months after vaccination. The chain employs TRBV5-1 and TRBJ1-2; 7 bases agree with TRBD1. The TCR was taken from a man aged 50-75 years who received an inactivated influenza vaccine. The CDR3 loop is CASSTTGNLNYGYTF. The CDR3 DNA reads TGCGCCAGCAGCACGACAGGGAACCTTAACTATGGCTACACCTTC.